These 3 T cell receptor beta chains share one sample of origin, sequenced in a study of CD8+ T cells in alopecia areata. Indicated treatment: oral pan-JAK inhibitor, 5-10 mg twice daily. TCR sequencing used cDNA made by reverse transcription of extracted RNA. TCRdb's table, derived via immunoSEQ multiplex PCR, lists solely in-frame clones and lacks some. Among 160,000 or so clones, 50% to 75% were seen once, and the ten largest hold approximately 16%. Sequenced here: CD4+ T cells sorted from blood, sampled between weeks 55 and 65, from a patient treated with tofacitinib. These receptors originate from a human donor with alopecia areata.

This clone came up a few times. The chain links TRBV5-1 to TRBJ2-7; D possibly corresponds to TRBD1 (5 bases). With 3 bases removed from V and 3 bases from J, the gap between germline ends came to 16 bases. Germline V gene lookup returns CDR1 SGHRS and CDR2 YFSETQ. The CDR3 length is 15 residues. CDR3 sequence: CASSSEMDIGYEQYF. The CDR3 DNA is TGCGCCAGCAGCTCGGAAATGGACATAGGCTACGAGCAGTACTTC.

The J gene is TRBJ1-6, the V gene TRBV7-6, with 8 bases aligning to TRBD1. From germline, CDR1 is SGHVS and CDR2 FNYEAQ. The V gene end was trimmed by 5 bases and the J gene end by 6 bases; junction bases not matched to a gene: 9. This CDR3 is 16 amino acids long. CDR3 nucleotides: TGTGCCAGCAGCCTCGACAGGGGTGGGAGTAATTCACCCCTCCACTTT. It codes for CASSLDRGGSNSPLHF.

In this sample, this clone turned up a few times. CDR3 sequence (DNA): TGCAGCGTTGAAGAACAGAGAGATCTCTATGGCTACACCTTC. Its protein is CSVEEQRDLYGYTF. The chain recombines TRBV29-1 with TRBJ1-2; D ambiguous. V shed 0 bases and J shed 4 bases, with 12 bases lying between them. The CDR3 extends over 14 amino acids. Per the germline V gene, CDR1 is SQVTM and CDR2 is ANQGSEA.